This is a list of T cell receptor beta chains from one sample in a study of blood T cell repertoires in COVID-19. Here immunoSEQ multiplex PCR was the method, and the copy in TCRdb shows in-frame clones only, minus some. The sample carries approximately 150,000 clones, over 75% recorded once. Sequencing input: peripheral blood. These receptors originate from a woman aged 50 to 60 with acute or convalescent COVID-19. CDR3s include the opening cysteine and the closing phenylalanine or tryptophan. D genes are given only for firm matches. The listing skips clone size in some rows; elsewhere it reads once, few, many or a size class.

D	V	size	J	CDR3	DNA
.	TRBV6-5	.	TRBJ1-1	CASNGIGVGSPEAFF	TGTGCCAGCAATGGGATCGGGGTGGGATCGCCTGAAGCTTTCTTT
.	TRBV11-3	.	TRBJ2-7	CASSLEGGPSYEQYF	TGTGCCAGCAGCTTAGAGGGCGGGCCTTCCTACGAGCAGTACTTC
TRBD1	TRBV28	once	TRBJ2-5	CASSTAGGEETQYF	TGTGCCAGCAGTACCGCAGGGGGCGAAGAGACCCAGTACTTC
.	TRBV10-3	.	TRBJ1-5	CAINSGGNQPQHF	TGTGCCATCAATTCCGGGGGCAATCAGCCCCAGCATTTT
.	TRBV6-5	.	TRBJ2-6	CASILSGANVLTF	TGTGCCAGCATACTCTCTGGGGCCAACGTCCTGACTTTC
TRBD2	TRBV5-5	.	TRBJ2-1	CASRANTAGAVTEQFF	TGTGCCAGCAGAGCGAATACAGCGGGGGCCGTTACTGAGCAGTTCTTC
.	TRBV7-2	.	TRBJ1-2	CASSSSVRLGYTF	TGTGCCAGCAGCTCTTCGGTCAGGCTGGGCTACACCTTC
.	TRBV7-3	.	TRBJ2-1	CASSLGLANNEQFF	TGTGCCAGCAGCTTAGGTCTCGCGAACAATGAGCAGTTCTTC
.	TRBV28	.	TRBJ1-2	CASREGNYGYTF	TGTGCCAGCAGGGAGGGAAACTATGGCTACACCTTC
.	TRBV20-1	.	TRBJ2-5	CSASTRRQTQYF	TGCAGTGCTAGTACACGGCGGCAGACCCAGTACTTC
.	TRBV6-1	.	TRBJ1-1	CASIRGMGTEAFF	TGTGCCAGCATAAGAGGGATGGGCACTGAAGCTTTCTTT
TRBD2	TRBV10-2	.	TRBJ2-3	CASMSHRGGVDTQYF	TGCGCCAGCATGTCCCACCGGGGGGGCGTAGATACGCAGTATTTT
TRBD2	TRBV29-1	.	TRBJ2-2	CSVSSGGLTGELFF	TGCAGCGTATCTAGCGGGGGGCTAACCGGGGAGCTGTTTTTT
TRBD1	TRBV11-2	.	TRBJ1-1	CASSLGQGEAFF	TGTGCCAGCAGCTTAGGTCAGGGGGAGGCTTTCTTT
.	TRBV28	.	TRBJ1-2	CASGLEGYGYTF	TGTGCCAGCGGCCTGGAGGGGTATGGCTACACCTTC
TRBD2	TRBV11-2	once	TRBJ2-7	CASSLGLAGGLYEQYF	TGTGCCAGCAGCCTGGGACTAGCGGGGGGCCTCTACGAGCAGTACTTC
.	TRBV7-2	.	TRBJ1-1	CASSLGSRTEAFF	TGTGCCAGCAGCTTAGGGAGCCGCACTGAAGCTTTCTTT
TRBD1	TRBV12-3/TRBV12-4	few	TRBJ2-3	CASSYRGDTQYF	TGTGCCAGCAGCTACAGGGGGGATACGCAGTATTTT
.	TRBV11-2	few	TRBJ1-2	CASSSVGGMSYGYTF	TGTGCCAGCAGCTCCGTCGGGGGGATGAGCTATGGCTACACCTTC
.	TRBV19	.	TRBJ1-2	CASSYYVRSETYGYTF	TGTGCCAGTAGCTACTATGTAAGGTCTGAAACCTATGGCTACACCTTC
.	TRBV5-1	.	TRBJ1-1	CASSPEGNTEAFF	TGCGCCAGCAGCCCGGAGGGAAACACTGAAGCTTTCTTT
.	TRBV6-5	.	TRBJ1-2	CASSYPTDSYGYTF	TGTGCCAGCAGTTATCCAACGGACAGCTATGGCTACACCTTC
.	TRBV4-3	few	TRBJ1-1	CASSQNQGIVNTEAFF	TGCGCCAGCAGCCAAAACCAGGGAATAGTGAACACTGAAGCTTTCTTT
.	TRBV18	once	TRBJ2-5	CASSLGGTGETQYF	TGTGCCAGCTCACTGGGAGGTACGGGAGAGACCCAGTACTTC
TRBD1	TRBV6-5	.	TRBJ2-1	CASRRGTGVRNEQFF	TGTGCCAGCAGGAGAGGGACAGGGGTAAGAAATGAGCAGTTCTTC
TRBD1	TRBV2	.	TRBJ1-6	CAGKGTGRAPLHF	TGTGCCGGCAAAGGGACAGGGAGAGCACCCCTCCACTTT
TRBD2	TRBV5-5	.	TRBJ2-3	CASDLGGFTDTQYF	TGTGCCAGCGATTTGGGGGGGTTCACAGATACGCAGTATTTT
.	TRBV11-2	once	TRBJ2-3	CASSSDPRDTQYF	TGTGCCAGCAGCTCAGACCCCAGGGATACGCAGTATTTT
TRBD1	TRBV6-5	.	TRBJ1-3	CASRDRAFGNTIYF	TGTGCCAGCAGGGACAGGGCATTCGGAAACACCATATATTTT
.	TRBV6-5	.	TRBJ1-1	CASSYWQGNTEAFF	TGTGCCAGCAGTTACTGGCAGGGAAACACTGAAGCTTTCTTT
.	TRBV30	.	TRBJ1-5	CAWSKSQGQPQHF	TGTGCCTGGAGTAAATCTCAGGGTCAGCCCCAGCATTTT
.	TRBV11-2	.	TRBJ1-1	CASSFQSGTEAFF	TGTGCCAGCAGCTTTCAATCCGGCACTGAAGCTTTCTTT
TRBD1	TRBV12-3/TRBV12-4	few	TRBJ2-7	CASSDRGYEQYF	TGTGCCAGCAGTGACAGGGGCTACGAGCAGTACTTC
TRBD2	TRBV4-3	.	TRBJ2-7	CASSPSLAVYEQYF	TGCGCCAGCAGCCCCTCACTAGCGGTCTACGAGCAGTACTTC
TRBD1	TRBV6-5	.	TRBJ1-5	CASSSRQGGQPQHF	TGTGCCAGCAGTTCCCGACAGGGTGGTCAGCCCCAGCATTTT
.	TRBV28	.	TRBJ1-1	CASSPQGVATEAFF	TGTGCCAGCAGTCCCCAGGGCGTTGCCACTGAAGCTTTCTTT
.	TRBV6-5	.	TRBJ1-5	CASSSDKVSNQPQHF	TGTGCCAGCAGTTCTGACAAAGTAAGCAATCAGCCCCAGCATTTT
.	TRBV27	.	TRBJ2-3	CASSFIIGTPSTDTQYF	TGTGCCAGCAGTTTTATCATCGGGACACCCAGCACAGATACGCAGTATTTT
.	TRBV28	.	TRBJ1-1	CASSLVLWAHGSTEAFF	TGTGCCAGCAGTTTAGTTTTATGGGCCCATGGATCCACTGAAGCTTTCTTT
TRBD1	TRBV18	.	TRBJ1-2	CASSLAVQGADYGYTF	TGTGCCAGCTCACTAGCAGTACAGGGGGCAGACTATGGCTACACCTTC
TRBD1	TRBV2	few	TRBJ2-7	CARGQGKYEQYF	TGTGCCAGAGGACAGGGGAAATACGAGCAGTACTTC
.	TRBV5-6	once	TRBJ1-2	CASSLNWGGGYTF	TGTGCCAGCAGCTTGAACTGGGGCGGCGGCTACACCTTC